This T cell receptor beta chain was identified during a study of blood T cells in healthy people across ages. Every sample gave at least 5.5 micrograms of total RNA when it was extracted. The authors ran a second PCR of about 6 to 12 cycles using a sample-barcoded 5' primer and a J-beta primer mix. All samples gave at least 2.5 million CDR3-containing paired-end reads. In TCRdb, the 5' RACE reads were re-called with MiXCR into one record per CDR3 protein. The profile covers 600,000 or so distinct CDR3 sequences, with approximately 30% appearing a single time and about a sixth taken by the ten largest. The germline V gene has CDR1 DFQATT and CDR2 SNEGSKA (reference sequence). The V end was cut by 5 bases, the J end by 0 bases, with 11 bases between. The CDR3 covers 13 residues. This clonotype was found many times.

What was sequenced was blood. This receptor was obtained from a woman over 75 in good health. This chain joins TRBV20-1 and TRBJ2-7; D possibly corresponds to TRBD2 (5 bases). In nucleotides, the CDR3 is TGCAGTGCTTTGGGTCTAGCCTCCTACGAGCAGTACTTC. Protein: CSALGLASYEQYF.